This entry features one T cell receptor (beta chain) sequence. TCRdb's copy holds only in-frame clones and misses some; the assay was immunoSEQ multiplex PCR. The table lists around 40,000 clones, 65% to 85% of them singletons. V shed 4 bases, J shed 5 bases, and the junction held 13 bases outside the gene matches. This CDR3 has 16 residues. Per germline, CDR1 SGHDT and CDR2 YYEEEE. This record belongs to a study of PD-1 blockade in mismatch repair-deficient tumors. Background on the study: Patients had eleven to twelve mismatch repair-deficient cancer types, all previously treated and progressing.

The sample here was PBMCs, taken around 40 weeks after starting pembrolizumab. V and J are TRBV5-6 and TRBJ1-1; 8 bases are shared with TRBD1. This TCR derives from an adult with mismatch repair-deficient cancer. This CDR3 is CASSGRTGRTGTEAFF. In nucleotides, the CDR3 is TGTGCCAGCAGCGGAAGGACAGGGAGAACGGGAACTGAAGCTTTCTTT.